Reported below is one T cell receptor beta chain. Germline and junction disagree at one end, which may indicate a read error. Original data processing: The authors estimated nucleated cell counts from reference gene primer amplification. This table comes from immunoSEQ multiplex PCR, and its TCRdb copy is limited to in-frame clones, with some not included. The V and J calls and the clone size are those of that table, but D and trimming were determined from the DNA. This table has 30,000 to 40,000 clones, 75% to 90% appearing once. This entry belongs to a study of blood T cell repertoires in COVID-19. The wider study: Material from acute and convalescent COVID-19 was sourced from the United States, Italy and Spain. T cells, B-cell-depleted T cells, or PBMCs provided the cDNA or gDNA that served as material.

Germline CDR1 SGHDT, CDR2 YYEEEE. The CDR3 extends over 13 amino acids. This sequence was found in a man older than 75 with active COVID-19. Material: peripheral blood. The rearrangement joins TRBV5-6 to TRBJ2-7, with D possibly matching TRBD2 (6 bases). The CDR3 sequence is CASSLGGTPDLFF. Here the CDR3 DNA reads TGTGCCAGCAGCTTGGGGGGGACTCCAGACTTGTTCTTC.